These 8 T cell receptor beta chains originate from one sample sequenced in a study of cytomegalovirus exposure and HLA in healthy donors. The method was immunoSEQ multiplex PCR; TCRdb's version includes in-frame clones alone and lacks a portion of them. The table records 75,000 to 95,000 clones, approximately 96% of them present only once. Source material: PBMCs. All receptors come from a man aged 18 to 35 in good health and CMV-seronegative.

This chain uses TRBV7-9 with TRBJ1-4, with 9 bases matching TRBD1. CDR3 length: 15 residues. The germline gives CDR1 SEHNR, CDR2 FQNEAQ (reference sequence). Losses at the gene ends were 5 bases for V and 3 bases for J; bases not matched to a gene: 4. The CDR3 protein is CASSGRQGANEKLFF. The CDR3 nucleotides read TGTGCCAGCAGCGGCCGACAGGGGGCTAATGAAAAACTGTTTTTT.

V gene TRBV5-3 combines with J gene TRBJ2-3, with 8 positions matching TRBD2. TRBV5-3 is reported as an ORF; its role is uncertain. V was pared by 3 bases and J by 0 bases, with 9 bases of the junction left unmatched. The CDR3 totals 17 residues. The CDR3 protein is CARSSLPLAGSTDTQYF. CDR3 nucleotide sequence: TGTGCCAGAAGCTCCCTGCCTCTAGCGGGCAGCACAGATACGCAGTATTTT.

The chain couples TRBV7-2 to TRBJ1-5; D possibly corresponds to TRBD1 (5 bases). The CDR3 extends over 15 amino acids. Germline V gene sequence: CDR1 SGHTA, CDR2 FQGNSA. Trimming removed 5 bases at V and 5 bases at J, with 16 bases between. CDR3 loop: CASSLAGGNHQPQHF. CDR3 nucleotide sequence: TGTGCCAGCAGCCTGGCGGGGGGAAACCATCAGCCCCAGCATTTT.

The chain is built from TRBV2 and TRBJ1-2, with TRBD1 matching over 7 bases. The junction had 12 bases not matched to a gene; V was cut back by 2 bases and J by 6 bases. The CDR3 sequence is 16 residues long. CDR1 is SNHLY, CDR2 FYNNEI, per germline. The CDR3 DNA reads TGTGCCAGCAGTGAAAACCGTGCAGGGGGGCGGGATGGCTACACCTTC. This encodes CASSENRAGGRDGYTF.

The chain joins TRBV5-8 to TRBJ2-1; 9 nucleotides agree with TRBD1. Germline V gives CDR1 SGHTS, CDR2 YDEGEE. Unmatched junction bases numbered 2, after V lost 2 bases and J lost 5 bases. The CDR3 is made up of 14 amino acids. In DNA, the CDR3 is TGTGCCAGCAGCTTAGGACAGGGGAACAATGAGCAGTTCTTC. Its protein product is CASSLGQGNNEQFF. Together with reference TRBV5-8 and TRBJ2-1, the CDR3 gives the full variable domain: EAGVTQSPTHLIKTRGQQATLRCSPISGHTSVYWYQQALGLGLQFLLWYDEGEERNRGNFPPRFSGRQFPNYSSELNVNALELEDSALYLCASSLGQGNNEQFFGPGTRLTVL.

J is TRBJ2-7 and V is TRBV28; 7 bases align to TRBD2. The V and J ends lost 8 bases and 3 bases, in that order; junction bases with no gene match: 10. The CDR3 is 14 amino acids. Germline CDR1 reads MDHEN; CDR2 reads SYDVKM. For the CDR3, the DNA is TGTGCCAGCGGGGGGGAGGGTCGGTACTACGAGCAGTACGTC. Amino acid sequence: CASGGEGRYYEQYV.

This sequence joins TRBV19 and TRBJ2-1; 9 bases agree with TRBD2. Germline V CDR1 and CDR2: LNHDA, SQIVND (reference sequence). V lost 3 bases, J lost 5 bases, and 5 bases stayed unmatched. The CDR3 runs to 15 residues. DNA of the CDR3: TGTGCCAGTAGTATTGAGACTAGCGGTAACAATGAGCAGTTCTTC. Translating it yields CASSIETSGNNEQFF.

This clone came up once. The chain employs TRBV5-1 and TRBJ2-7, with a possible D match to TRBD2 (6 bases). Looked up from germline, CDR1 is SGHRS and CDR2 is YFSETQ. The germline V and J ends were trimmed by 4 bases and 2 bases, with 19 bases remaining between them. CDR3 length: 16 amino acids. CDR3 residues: CASSGQPVDYTYEQYF. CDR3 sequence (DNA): TGCGCCAGCAGCGGGCAGCCAGTGGACTACACCTACGAGCAGTACTTC.